Reported below is one T cell receptor (beta chain). Its antigen is not identified. cDNA synthesis used the whole RNA isolate, giving expressed TCRB sequences. Stem cell-like memory T cell samples were sequenced, and they averaged about 1 million reads. The assay was immunoSEQ multiplex PCR, and TCRdb's table has in-frame clones only and misses some. Of 35,000 to 50,000 clones listed, roughly 50% are singletons. The germline V gene encodes CDR1 SGDLS and CDR2 YYNGEE. CDR3 length equals 15 residues. V was pared by 0 bases and J by 3 bases, with 10 bases between. This specimen belongs to a study of beta chain features in type 1 diabetes. At the level of the study: Sorted cells, 107,917,701 in number, were examined across all samples. Study-wide results and limits: Equally in patients and controls, PCR might preferentially amplify shorter templates.

Sequenced input: stem cell memory CD4+ T cells from blood. The source is a woman aged 25-40 years in good health. The chain combines TRBV9 with TRBJ2-1; a possible D gene is TRBD2 (5 bases). CDR3 bases: TGTGCCAGCAGCGTAGAGGGAGCAGACTACAATGAGCAGTTCTTC. This translates into CASSVEGADYNEQFF.